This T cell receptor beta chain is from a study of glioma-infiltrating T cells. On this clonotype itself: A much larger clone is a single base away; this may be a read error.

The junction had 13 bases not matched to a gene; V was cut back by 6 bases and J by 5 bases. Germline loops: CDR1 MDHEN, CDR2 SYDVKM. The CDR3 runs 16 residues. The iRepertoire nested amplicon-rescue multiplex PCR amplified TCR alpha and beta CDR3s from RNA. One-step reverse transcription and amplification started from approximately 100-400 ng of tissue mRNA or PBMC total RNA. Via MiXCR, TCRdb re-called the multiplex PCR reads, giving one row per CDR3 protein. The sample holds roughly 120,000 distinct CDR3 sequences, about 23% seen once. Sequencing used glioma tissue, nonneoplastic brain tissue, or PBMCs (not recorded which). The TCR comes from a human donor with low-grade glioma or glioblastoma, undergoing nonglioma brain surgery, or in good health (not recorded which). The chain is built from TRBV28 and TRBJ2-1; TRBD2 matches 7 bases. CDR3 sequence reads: CASSSGLTLQDNEQFF. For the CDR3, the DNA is TGTGCCAGCAGCTCGGGACTAACCCTCCAAGACAATGAGCAGTTCTTC.